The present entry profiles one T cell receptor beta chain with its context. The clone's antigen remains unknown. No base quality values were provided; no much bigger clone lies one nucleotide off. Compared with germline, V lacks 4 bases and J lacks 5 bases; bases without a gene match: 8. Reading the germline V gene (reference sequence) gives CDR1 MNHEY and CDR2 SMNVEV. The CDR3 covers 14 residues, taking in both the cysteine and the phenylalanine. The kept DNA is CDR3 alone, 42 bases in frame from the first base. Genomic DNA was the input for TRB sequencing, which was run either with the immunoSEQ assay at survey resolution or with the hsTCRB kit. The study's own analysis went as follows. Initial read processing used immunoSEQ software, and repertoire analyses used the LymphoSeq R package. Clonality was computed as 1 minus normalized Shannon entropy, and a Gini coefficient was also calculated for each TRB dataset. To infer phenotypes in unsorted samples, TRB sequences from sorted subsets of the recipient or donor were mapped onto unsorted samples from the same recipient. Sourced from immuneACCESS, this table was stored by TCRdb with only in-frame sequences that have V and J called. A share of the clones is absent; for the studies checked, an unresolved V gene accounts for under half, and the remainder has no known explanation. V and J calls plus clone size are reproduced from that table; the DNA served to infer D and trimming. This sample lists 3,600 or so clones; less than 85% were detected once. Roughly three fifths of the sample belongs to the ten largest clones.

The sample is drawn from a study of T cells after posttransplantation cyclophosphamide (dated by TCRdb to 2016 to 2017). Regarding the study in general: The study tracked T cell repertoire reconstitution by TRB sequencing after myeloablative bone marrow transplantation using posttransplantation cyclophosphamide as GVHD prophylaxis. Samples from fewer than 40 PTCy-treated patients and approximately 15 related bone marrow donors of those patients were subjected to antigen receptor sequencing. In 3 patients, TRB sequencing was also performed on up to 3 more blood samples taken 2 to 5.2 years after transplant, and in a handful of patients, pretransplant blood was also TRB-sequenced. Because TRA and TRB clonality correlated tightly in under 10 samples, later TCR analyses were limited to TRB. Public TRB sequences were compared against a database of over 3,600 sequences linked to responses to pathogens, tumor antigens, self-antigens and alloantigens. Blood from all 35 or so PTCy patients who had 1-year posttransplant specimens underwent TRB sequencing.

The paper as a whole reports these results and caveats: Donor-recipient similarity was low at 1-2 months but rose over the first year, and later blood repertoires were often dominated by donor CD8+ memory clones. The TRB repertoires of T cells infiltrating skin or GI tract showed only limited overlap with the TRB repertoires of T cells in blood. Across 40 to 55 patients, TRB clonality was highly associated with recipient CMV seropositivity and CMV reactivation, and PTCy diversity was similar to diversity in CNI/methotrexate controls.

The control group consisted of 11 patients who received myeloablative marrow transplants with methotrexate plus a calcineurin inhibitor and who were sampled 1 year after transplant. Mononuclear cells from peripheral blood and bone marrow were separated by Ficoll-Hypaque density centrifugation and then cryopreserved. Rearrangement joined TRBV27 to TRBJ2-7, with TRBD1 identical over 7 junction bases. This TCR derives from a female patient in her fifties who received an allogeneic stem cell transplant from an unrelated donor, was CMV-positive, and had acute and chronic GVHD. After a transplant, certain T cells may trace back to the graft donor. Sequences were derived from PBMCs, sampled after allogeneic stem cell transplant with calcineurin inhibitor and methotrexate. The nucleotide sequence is TGTGCCAGCAGTTGGGGAAGGGGGCCAAACGAGCAGTACTTC. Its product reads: CASSWGRGPNEQYF.